Listed below are T cell receptor beta chains from one sample, sequenced in a study of PD-L1 blockade in urothelial cancer. The table came from immunoSEQ multiplex PCR; TCRdb's copy has only in-frame clones and leaves some out. The sample includes about 130,000 clones, about 81% of them seen just once. The input for sequencing was PBMCs, taken around atezolizumab (anti-PD-L1) treatment. All receptors derive from a man aged 50-60 years with urothelial cancer. The CDR3 runs from the conserved cysteine through the conserved F or W. The order of the fields is clone size, V gene, D gene, J gene, CDR3 protein, CDR3 DNA. D genes are given only for firm matches. Clone size appears in some rows only: once, few, many, or a class for an expanded clone.

-	TRBV11-2	TRBD1	TRBJ2-7	CASSGTGTGSYEQYF	TGTGCCAGCAGCGGGACCGGGACAGGTTCCTACGAGCAGTACTTC
-	TRBV27	TRBD1	TRBJ2-1	CASRGQAYNEQFF	TGTGCCAGCAGGGGACAGGCTTACAATGAGCAGTTCTTC
-	TRBV5-8	TRBD1	TRBJ1-3	CASSLGQGAGNTIYF	TGTGCCAGCAGCTTGGGACAGGGGGCTGGAAACACCATATATTTT
-	TRBV14	-	TRBJ2-3	CASSRGGNSDTQYF	TGTGCCAGCAGCAGGGGCGGGAATTCGGATACGCAGTATTTT
-	TRBV5-6	TRBD1	TRBJ2-2	CASSIRDRGFTGELFF	TGTGCCAGCAGCATCCGGGACAGGGGATTCACCGGGGAGCTGTTTTTT
few	TRBV4-2	-	TRBJ2-7	CASSQTDRYEQYF	TGTGCCAGCAGCCAGACAGACCGCTACGAGCAGTACTTC
-	TRBV13	-	TRBJ1-2	CASSHPLDTNYGYTF	TGTGCCAGCAGCCACCCGTTGGACACTAACTATGGCTACACCTTC
-	TRBV11-3	TRBD2	TRBJ2-1	CASSRSGSRYNEQFF	TGTGCCAGCAGCCGGAGCGGGAGCCGTTACAATGAGCAGTTCTTC
-	TRBV6-5	TRBD1	TRBJ1-1	CASSYSRGALNTEAFF	TGTGCCAGCAGTTACTCCAGGGGGGCCCTGAACACTGAAGCTTTCTTT
-	TRBV4-2	-	TRBJ2-7	CASGHAVEQYF	TGTGCCAGCGGACACGCCGTGGAGCAGTACTTC
-	TRBV19	-	TRBJ2-1	CASSGTPDEQFF	TGTGCCAGTTCCGGGACTCCCGATGAGCAGTTCTTC
-	TRBV27	-	TRBJ2-2	CASTHGVLNTGELFF	TGTGCCAGCACGCACGGGGTACTGAACACCGGGGAGCTGTTTTTT
-	TRBV5-1	TRBD1	TRBJ2-5	CASSDLGQGFGETQYF	TGCGCCAGCAGCGACCTAGGACAGGGTTTTGGTGAGACCCAGTACTTC
-	TRBV5-1	-	TRBJ2-3	CASRGTTSTDTQYF	TGCGCCAGCCGAGGTACTACCAGCACAGATACGCAGTATTTT
few	TRBV2	TRBD2	TRBJ2-7	CASSELSQPTSGRAHEQYF	TGTGCCAGCAGTGAACTAAGCCAGCCGACTAGCGGGAGGGCCCACGAGCAGTACTTC
few	TRBV30	TRBD1	TRBJ2-7	CAWSSTGGYSHEQYF	TGTGCCTGGAGTAGTACAGGGGGCTATTCCCACGAGCAGTACTTC
-	TRBV28	TRBD2	TRBJ2-2	CASSLPSGRTNTGELFF	TGTGCCAGCAGTTTACCTAGCGGTCGAACGAACACCGGGGAGCTGTTTTTT
-	TRBV10-3	TRBD1	TRBJ1-1	CAISASGQSPEAFF	TGTGCCATCAGTGCTTCGGGACAGTCCCCTGAAGCTTTCTTT
few	TRBV19	-	TRBJ1-1	CASSSRQMNTEAFF	TGTGCCAGTAGTTCGAGACAGATGAACACTGAAGCTTTCTTT
-	TRBV19	TRBD1	TRBJ1-2	CASSFSVGQGFFYGYTF	TGTGCCAGTAGCTTTTCCGTTGGACAGGGCTTCTTCTACGGCTACACCTTC
-	TRBV19	-	TRBJ2-7	CASSTTNYEQYF	TGTGCCAGTAGTACGACTAACTACGAGCAGTACTTC
-	TRBV27	TRBD2	TRBJ2-1	CASSDGLAAYNEQFF	TGTGCCAGCAGTGATGGACTAGCGGCCTACAATGAGCAGTTCTTC
few	TRBV30	-	TRBJ1-1	CAWSQAISTEAFF	TGTGCCTGGAGTCAAGCCATTAGCACTGAAGCTTTCTTT
-	TRBV9	TRBD2	TRBJ2-2	CASSAKGGPDTGELFF	TGTGCCAGCAGCGCAAAGGGAGGGCCGGACACCGGGGAGCTGTTTTTT
-	TRBV28	-	TRBJ2-7	CASTWTASSYEQYF	TGTGCCAGCACCTGGACAGCGTCCTCCTACGAGCAGTACTTC
-	TRBV18	-	TRBJ1-1	CASSPPASGGQTNTEAFF	TGTGCCAGCTCACCACCAGCTAGCGGCGGACAGACGAACACTGAAGCTTTCTTT
-	TRBV6-1	-	TRBJ2-5	CASSDPIWEWSQYF	TGTGCCAGCAGTGACCCCATTTGGGAGTGGTCCCAGTACTTC
-	TRBV5-6	-	TRBJ1-1	CASSLNSGGSTEAFF	TGTGCCAGCAGCCTCAACAGCGGGGGCTCCACTGAAGCTTTCTTT
once	TRBV4-2	TRBD1	TRBJ2-7	CASSQDPTGGVYEQYF	TGTGCCAGCAGCCAAGATCCGACAGGGGGCGTTTACGAGCAGTACTTC
once	TRBV6-5	TRBD2	TRBJ2-5	CASSYTHFGGETQYF	TGTGCCAGCAGTTACACACACTTCGGGGGGGAGACCCAGTACTTC
few	TRBV5-1	TRBD2	TRBJ2-1	CASSTTSGSWSSYNEQFF	TGCGCCAGCAGCACTACTAGCGGGAGCTGGAGCTCCTACAATGAGCAGTTCTTC
-	TRBV28	-	TRBJ2-7	CASSTGLIPYEQYF	TGTGCCAGCAGTACAGGACTAATTCCCTACGAGCAGTACTTC
-	TRBV5-6	-	TRBJ2-1	CASSFGRGNEQFF	TGTGCCAGCAGCTTTGGACGGGGCAATGAGCAGTTCTTC